This T cell receptor (beta chain) appears in the sequencing data of a study of vaccination effects on CD4 cells after COVID-19 (dated by TCRdb to the early 2020s). Turning to the overall study: Across the study, the median time from the second dose to post-vaccine sampling was 72 days (range 14 to 241). The study compared SARS-CoV-2 spike-specific CD4+ TCR repertoires before and after mRNA vaccination in COVID-19 convalescent patients and infection-naive vaccine recipients. The full study included some eleven COVID-19 convalescent patients and several SARS-CoV-2-naive healthy vaccine recipients. Cultures from other donors in the study were sequenced with the Oncomine TCR Beta short-read assay on an Illumina iSeq 100.

The ViraFEST assay stimulated PBMC with viral peptide pools and then used TCR sequencing to identify antigen-specific CD4+ T cell clonotypes by expansion. After about 9 days of culture, CD4+ T cells were isolated with the EasySep CD4+ T cell isolation kit. Each participant got two doses of an mRNA SARS-CoV-2 vaccine, either BNT162b2 or mRNA-1273. Healthy vaccine recipients had no prior SARS-CoV-2 infection, confirmed by negative nucleocapsid antibodies before and after vaccination. Some 1.9 million PBMC per well were cultured with 10 ug/ml peptides in IMDM containing around 5.3% human AB serum, approximately 9.9 IU/ml IL-2 and gentamicin. Half of the culture medium was replaced with fresh IL-2-containing medium on days 3 and 7. Each peptide stimulation condition was cultured in triplicate wells unless otherwise noted. PBMC were separated from whole blood using Ficoll-Paque Plus gradient centrifugation and were then either cryopreserved at -140C or used fresh. The overlapping peptide pools covered the spike proteins of SARS-CoV-2 and of the common cold coronaviruses HCoV-NL63, HCoV-OC43 and HCoV-229E. The QIAamp micro DNA kit was used to extract genomic DNA from the cultured CD4+ T cells.

Receptor libraries were prepared by the immunoSEQ multiplex PCR assay. DNA from the cultured and isolated CD4+ T cells underwent TCR beta CDR3 sequencing. Per the source publication's procedure: The analysis removed non-productive TCR sequences, trimmed reads to the CDR3 region, and retained only CDR3s that were 7 or more amino acids long. Antigen-specific clonotypes were identified using the MANAFEST web app by comparison of expansion in peptide wells against reference cultures. For clones to be considered positive, expansion at FDR<0.05 versus reference and all other wells, an odds ratio above 5, and a frequency above 0.1% in two replicate wells were required. Cross-reactive clonotypes were defined as significantly expanded in SARS-CoV-2 spike wells and in at least one common cold coronavirus spike condition. Levenshtein distance calculated with the stringdist R package was used to assess CDR3 similarity, and unrooted trees were constructed with ape in R 3.6.1. Drawn from immuneACCESS, this table holds only the in-frame rearrangements with V and J called that TCRdb kept. Clones are partly lost; checked studies trace under half to an unresolved V gene and leave the rest unexplained. Clone size and V and J calls were adopted from that table, with D and trimming inferred from the DNA. This sample comprises around 16,000 clones, approximately 70% of them detected only once. The ten most abundant clones make up 9% of the sample.

Notes on this clone: This clone's antigen is unknown. The record has no base qualities; no much larger clone is one base away.

From the germline V gene (reference sequence), CDR1 is SEHNR and CDR2 is FQNEAQ. The CDR3 numbers 16 residues from cysteine through phenylalanine. The only DNA kept is the CDR3, 48 bases in frame from the first base. The V end gives up 3 bases and the J end 0 bases, leaving 8 bases in the junction not matched to a gene. Broader findings and caveats from the paper: Both infection-induced and vaccine-induced clones contracted markedly at late post-vaccination timepoints, which is consistent with waning T cell responses. The study was limited by a small number of convalescent patients and lacked early post-infection timepoints. Among healthy vaccine recipients, nearly all vaccine-induced clones were SARS-CoV-2 mono-reactive, and only 1 of 255 was cross-reactive with common cold coronaviruses.

The sequenced sample was CD4+ T cells from PBMCs cultured with SARS-CoV-2 spike peptides, obtained after COVID-19 vaccination. Interpreted using the paper, the cell subset or site label stands for: SARS-CoV-2 spike overlapping peptide pool stimulation. This clonotype was sampled from a human donor who received a COVID-19 vaccine. The rearrangement joined TRBV7-9 to TRBJ2-7; 7 junctional bases match TRBD2. The CDR3 amino acid sequence is: CASSLGGTATSYEQYF. The sequence in DNA is TGTGCCAGCAGCTTGGGAGGGACGGCGACCTCCTACGAGCAGTACTTC.